The present T cell receptor beta chain was sequenced within a study of blood T cells in healthy people across ages. General study results and limits: Older individuals had lower TCR beta diversity per million T cells (the decline was roughly linear).

In the case of this clonotype: What it binds is unknown.

The CDR3 runs 12 residues. The V gene lost 1 base and the J gene lost 8 bases, with 8 bases spanning the gap. Germline loops: CDR1 PRHDT, CDR2 FYEKMQ (reference sequence). Then a second PCR, running roughly 7 to 11 cycles, was carried out with a sample-barcoded 5' primer and a J-beta primer mix. Each cDNA molecule was tagged by a template-switch adaptor that had 12 random nucleotides. TCRdb ran MiXCR on the 5' RACE reads and lists one entry per CDR3 protein. The sample shows 800,000 to 950,000 distinct CDR3 sequences, about 27% of them seen only once. The same data also contributed to another study, on T cells of mothers and their children. From that second work: The TCR beta CDR3 read count exceeded 9 million for each mother and was about 2.8 million for each child. Pairs that are related and pairs that are unrelated have TCR recombination output shaped similarly by thymic selection.

This TCR was recovered from a woman between 40 and 50 years old in good health. V and J are TRBV13 and TRBJ1-2, with no clear D. Sequenced sample: blood. The CDR3 nucleotides are TGTGCCAGCAGCTTAGTACGGAGGGGCTACACCTTC. Its translation: CASSLVRRGYTF.